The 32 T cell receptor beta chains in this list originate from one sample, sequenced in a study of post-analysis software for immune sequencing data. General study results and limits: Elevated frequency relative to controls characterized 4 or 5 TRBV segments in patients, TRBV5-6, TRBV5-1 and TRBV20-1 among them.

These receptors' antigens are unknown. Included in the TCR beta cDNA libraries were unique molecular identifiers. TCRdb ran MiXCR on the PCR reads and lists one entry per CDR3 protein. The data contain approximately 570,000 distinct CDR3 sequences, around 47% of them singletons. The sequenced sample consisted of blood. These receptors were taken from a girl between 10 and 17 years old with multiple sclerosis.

CDR3 coding DNA: TGTGCCAGCAGATGGGACGGGAATCAGCCCCAGCATTTT. Its translation: CASRWDGNQPQHF. The chain links TRBV12-3 or TRBV12-4 to TRBJ1-5; weak D call: TRBD1 (5 bases). The V end lost 6 bases, the J end lost 4 bases, and 10 bases lay between the germline ends. The CDR3 spans 13 residues.

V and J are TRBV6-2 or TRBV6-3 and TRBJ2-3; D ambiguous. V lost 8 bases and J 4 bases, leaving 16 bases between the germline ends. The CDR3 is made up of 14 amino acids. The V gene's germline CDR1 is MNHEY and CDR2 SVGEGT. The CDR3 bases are TGTGCCAGCCGACGGAATCACCAGGCAGATACGCAGTATTTT. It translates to CASRRNHQADTQYF.

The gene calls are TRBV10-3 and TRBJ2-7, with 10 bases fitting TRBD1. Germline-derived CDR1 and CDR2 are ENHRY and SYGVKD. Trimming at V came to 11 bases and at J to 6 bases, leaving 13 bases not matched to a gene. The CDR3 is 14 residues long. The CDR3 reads CAGSQTGQGIEQYF. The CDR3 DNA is TGTGCCGGATCACAAACGGGACAGGGGATCGAGCAGTACTTC.

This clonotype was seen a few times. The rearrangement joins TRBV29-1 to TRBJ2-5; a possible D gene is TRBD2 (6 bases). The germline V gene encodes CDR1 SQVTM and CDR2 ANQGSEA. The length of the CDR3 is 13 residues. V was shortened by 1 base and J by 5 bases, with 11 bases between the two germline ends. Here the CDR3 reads CSVEAGVGETQYF. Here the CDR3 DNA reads TGCAGCGTTGAAGCGGGGGTAGGGGAGACCCAGTACTTC.

CDR3 DNA sequence: TGTGCCAGCAGCCGGACTAGCGGGAGGGCCAGATCGGCGGAGACCCAGTACTTC. Its translation: CASSRTSGRARSAETQYF. The gene calls are TRBV6-8 and TRBJ2-5, with 15 bases aligning to TRBD2. The CDR3 consists of 18 residues. Germline-derived CDR1 and CDR2 are MNHGY and SAAAGT. With 6 bases clipped from V and 5 bases from J, the junction kept 13 bases outside the gene matches.

In DNA form, the CDR3 reads TGTGCCAGCGTGGAACAGAACTATGGCTACACCTTC. Protein product: CASVEQNYGYTF. The chain uses TRBV28 and TRBJ1-2; D remains ambiguous. V was shortened by 8 bases and J by 2 bases, with 9 bases between the two germline ends. Germline V gives CDR1 MDHEN, CDR2 SYDVKM. There are 12 residues in the CDR3.

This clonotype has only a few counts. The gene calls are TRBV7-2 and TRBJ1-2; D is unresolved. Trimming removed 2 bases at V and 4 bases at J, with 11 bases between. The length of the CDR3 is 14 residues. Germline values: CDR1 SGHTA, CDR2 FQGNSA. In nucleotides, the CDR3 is TGTGCCAGCAGCTTAAATACAGACTCCTATGGCTACACCTTC. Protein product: CASSLNTDSYGYTF.

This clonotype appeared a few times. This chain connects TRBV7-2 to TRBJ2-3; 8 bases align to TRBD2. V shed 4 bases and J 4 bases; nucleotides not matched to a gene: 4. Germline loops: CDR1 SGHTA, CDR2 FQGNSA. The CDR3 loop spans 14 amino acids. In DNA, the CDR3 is TGTGCCAGCAGCTCACTAGCGGAAGCAGATACGCAGTATTTT. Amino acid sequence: CASSSLAEADTQYF. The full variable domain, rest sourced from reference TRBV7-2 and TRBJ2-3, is GAGVSQSPSNKVTEKGKDVELRCDPISGHTALYWYRQSLGQGLEFLIYFQGNSAPDKSGLPSDRFSAERTGGSVSTLTIQRTQQEDSAVYLCASSSLAEADTQYFGPGTRLTVL.

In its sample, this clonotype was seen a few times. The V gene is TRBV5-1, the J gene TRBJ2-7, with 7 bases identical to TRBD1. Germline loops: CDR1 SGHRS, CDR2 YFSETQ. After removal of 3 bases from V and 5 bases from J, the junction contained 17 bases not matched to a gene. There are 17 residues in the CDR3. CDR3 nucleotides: TGCGCCAGCAGCTCCACCGGCCCGTACCGGGACAGCGACGAGCAGTACTTC. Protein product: CASSSTGPYRDSDEQYF.

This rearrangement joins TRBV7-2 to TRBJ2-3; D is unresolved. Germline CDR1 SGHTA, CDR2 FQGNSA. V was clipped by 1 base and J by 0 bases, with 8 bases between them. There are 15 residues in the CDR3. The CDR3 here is CASSLVALSTDTQYF. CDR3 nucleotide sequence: TGTGCCAGCAGCTTAGTGGCCTTAAGCACAGATACGCAGTATTTT.

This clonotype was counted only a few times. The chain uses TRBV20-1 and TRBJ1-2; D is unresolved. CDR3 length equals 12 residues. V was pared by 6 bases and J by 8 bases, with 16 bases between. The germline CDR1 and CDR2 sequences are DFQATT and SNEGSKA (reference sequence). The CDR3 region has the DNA TGCAGTGCCACAGTTGGTAGATTAGGCTACACCTTC. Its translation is CSATVGRLGYTF.

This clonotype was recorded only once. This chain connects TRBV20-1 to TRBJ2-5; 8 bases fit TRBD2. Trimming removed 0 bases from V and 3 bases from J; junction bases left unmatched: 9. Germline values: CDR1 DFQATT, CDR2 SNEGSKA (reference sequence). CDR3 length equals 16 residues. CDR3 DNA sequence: TGCAGTGCTAGAGATCCATCGCATAGCGGGGAAGAGACCCAGTACTTC. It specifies CSARDPSHSGEETQYF.

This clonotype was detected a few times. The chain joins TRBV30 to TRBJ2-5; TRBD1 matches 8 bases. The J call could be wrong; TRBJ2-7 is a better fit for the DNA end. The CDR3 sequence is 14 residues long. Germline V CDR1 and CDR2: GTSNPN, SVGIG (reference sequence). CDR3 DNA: TGTGCCTGGAGTCCTGGACAGGGAGCATACGAGCAGTACTTC. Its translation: CAWSPGQGAYEQYF.

This CDR3 reads CASSSGQGGVAFF. The CDR3 nucleotides are TGTGCCAGCAGCTCTGGACAGGGTGGAGTAGCTTTCTTT. This sequence joins TRBV7-2 and TRBJ1-1; 8 bases are shared with TRBD1. The ends lost 4 bases at V and 10 bases at J; junction bases unmatched: 8. The CDR3 has 13 residues. The germline V gene has CDR1 SGHTA and CDR2 FQGNSA.

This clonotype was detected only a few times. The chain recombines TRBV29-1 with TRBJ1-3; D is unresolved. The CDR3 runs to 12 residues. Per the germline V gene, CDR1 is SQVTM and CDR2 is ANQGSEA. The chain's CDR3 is CGSTLSGNTIYF. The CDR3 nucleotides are TGCGGGTCAACACTCTCTGGAAACACCATATATTTT.

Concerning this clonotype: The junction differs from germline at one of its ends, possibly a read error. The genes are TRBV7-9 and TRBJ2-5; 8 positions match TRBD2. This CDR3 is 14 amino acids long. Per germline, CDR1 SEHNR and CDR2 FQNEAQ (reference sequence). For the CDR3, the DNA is TGTGCCGGCAGCTCAGCGGGAGTTCAAGAGACCCAGTACTTC. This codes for CAGSSAGVQETQYF. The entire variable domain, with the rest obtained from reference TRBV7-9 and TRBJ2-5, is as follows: DTGVSQNPRHKITKRGQNVTFRCDPISEHNRLYWYRQTLGQGPEFLTYFQNEAQLEKSRLLSDRFSAERPKGSFSTLEIQRTEQGDSAMYLCAGSSAGVQETQYFGPGTRLLVL.

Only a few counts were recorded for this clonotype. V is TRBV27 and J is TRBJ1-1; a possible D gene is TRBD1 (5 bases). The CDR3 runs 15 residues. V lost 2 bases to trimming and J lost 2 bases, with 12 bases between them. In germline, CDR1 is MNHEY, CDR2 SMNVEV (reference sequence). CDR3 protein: CASSLRGRLNTEAFF. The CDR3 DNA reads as TGTGCCAGCAGTTTAAGGGGACGGCTTAACACTGAAGCTTTCTTT.

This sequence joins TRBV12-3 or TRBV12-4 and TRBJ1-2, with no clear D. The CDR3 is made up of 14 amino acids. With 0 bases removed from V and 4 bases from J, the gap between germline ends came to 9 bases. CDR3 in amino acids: CASSLAIGPYGYTF. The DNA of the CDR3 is TGTGCCAGCAGTTTAGCAATAGGGCCCTATGGCTACACCTTC.

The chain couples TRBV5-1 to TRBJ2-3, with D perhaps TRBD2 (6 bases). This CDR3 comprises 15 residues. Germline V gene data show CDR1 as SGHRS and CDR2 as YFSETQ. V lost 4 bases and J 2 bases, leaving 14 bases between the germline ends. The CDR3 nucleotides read TGCGCCAGCAGCATCGGAGGGTTCAACACAGATACGCAGTATTTT. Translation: CASSIGGFNTDTQYF. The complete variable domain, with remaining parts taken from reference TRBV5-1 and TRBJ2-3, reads KAGVTQTPRYLIKTRGQQVTLSCSPISGHRSVSWYQQTPGQGLQFLFEYFSETQRNKGNFPGRFSGRQFSNSRSEMNVSTLELGDSALYLCASSIGGFNTDTQYFGPGTRLTVL.

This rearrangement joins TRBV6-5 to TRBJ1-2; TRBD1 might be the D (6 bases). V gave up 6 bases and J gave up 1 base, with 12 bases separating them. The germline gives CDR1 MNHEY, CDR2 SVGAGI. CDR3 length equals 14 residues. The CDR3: CASRTGQINYGYTF. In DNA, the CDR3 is TGTGCCAGCAGGACCGGACAGATTAACTATGGCTACACCTTC.

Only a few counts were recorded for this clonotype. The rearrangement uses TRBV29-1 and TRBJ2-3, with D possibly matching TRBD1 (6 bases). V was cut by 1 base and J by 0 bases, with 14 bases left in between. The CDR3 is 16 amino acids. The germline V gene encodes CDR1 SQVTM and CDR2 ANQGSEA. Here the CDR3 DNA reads TGCAGCGTTGAAGCCGTGTTAGGGGGTAGCACAGATACGCAGTATTTT. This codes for CSVEAVLGGSTDTQYF.

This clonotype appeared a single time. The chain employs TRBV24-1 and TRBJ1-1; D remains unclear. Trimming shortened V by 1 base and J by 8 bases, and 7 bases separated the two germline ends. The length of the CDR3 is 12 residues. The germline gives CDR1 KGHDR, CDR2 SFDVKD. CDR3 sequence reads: CATSDFGREAFF. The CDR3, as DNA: TGTGCCACCAGTGATTTTGGCAGGGAAGCTTTCTTT.

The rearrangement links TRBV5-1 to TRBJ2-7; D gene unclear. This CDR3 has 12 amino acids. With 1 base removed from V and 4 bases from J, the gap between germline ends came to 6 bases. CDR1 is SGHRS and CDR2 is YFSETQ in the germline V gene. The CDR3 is CASSLTQYEQYF. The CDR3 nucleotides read TGCGCCAGCAGCTTGACACAGTACGAGCAGTACTTC.

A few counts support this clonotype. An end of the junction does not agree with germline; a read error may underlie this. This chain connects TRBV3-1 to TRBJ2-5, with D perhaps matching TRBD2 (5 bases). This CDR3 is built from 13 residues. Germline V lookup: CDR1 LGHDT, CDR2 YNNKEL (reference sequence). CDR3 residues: CASSPTRLETQYF. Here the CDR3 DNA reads TGTGCTAGCAGCCCCACTAGGTTGGAGACCCAGTACTTC.

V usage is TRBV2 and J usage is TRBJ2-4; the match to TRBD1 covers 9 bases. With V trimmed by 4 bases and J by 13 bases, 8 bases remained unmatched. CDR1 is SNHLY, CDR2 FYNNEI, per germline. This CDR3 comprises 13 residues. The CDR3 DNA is TGTGCCAGCAGTGTCCGGACAGGGGTTGAGCAGTACTTC. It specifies CASSVRTGVEQYF.

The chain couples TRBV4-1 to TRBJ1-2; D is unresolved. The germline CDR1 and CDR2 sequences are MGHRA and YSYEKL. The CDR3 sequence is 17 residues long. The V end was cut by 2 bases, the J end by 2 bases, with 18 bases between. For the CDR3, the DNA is TGCGCCAGCAGCCAATCAAAGGGCCACCTGGACAACTATGGCTACACCTTC. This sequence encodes CASSQSKGHLDNYGYTF.

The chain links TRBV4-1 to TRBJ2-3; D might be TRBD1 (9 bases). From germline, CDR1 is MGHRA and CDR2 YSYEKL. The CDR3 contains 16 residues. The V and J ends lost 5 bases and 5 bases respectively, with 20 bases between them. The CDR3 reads CASSFKAGDRVDTQYF. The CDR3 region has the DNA TGCGCCAGCAGCTTCAAAGCGGGGGACAGGGTAGATACGCAGTATTTT.

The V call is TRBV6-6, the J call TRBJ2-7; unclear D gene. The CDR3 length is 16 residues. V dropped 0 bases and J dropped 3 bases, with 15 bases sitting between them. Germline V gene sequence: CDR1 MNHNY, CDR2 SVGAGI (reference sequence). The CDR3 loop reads CASSYSKGQAFYEQYF. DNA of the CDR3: TGTGCCAGCAGTTACTCGAAAGGCCAGGCCTTCTACGAGCAGTACTTC.

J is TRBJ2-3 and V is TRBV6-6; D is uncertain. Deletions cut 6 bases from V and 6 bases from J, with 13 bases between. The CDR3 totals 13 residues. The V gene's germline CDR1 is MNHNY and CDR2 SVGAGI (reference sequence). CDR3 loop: CASSSYMEDTQYF. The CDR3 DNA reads TGTGCCAGCAGCAGTTATATGGAGGATACGCAGTATTTT.

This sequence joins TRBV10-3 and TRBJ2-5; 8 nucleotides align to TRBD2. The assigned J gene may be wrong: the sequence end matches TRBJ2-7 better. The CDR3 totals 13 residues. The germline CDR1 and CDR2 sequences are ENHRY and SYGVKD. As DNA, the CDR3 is TGTGCCATCAGTGAGCGGGAGGGCGCCGAGCAGTACTTC. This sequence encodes CAISEREGAEQYF.

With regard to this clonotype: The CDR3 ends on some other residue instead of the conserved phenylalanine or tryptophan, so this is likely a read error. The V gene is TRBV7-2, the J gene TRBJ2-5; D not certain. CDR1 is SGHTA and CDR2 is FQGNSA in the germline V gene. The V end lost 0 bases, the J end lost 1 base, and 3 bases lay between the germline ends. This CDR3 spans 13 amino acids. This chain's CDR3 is CASSLARQETQYV. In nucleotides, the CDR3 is TGTGCCAGCAGCTTAGCTCGCCAAGAGACCCAGTACGTC.

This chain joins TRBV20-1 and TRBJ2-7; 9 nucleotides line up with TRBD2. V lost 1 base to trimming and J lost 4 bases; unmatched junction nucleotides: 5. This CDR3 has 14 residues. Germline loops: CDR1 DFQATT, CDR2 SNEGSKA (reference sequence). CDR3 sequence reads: CSARVRGGRYEQYF. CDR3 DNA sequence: TGCAGTGCTAGAGTGCGGGGGGGTCGGTACGAGCAGTACTTC.